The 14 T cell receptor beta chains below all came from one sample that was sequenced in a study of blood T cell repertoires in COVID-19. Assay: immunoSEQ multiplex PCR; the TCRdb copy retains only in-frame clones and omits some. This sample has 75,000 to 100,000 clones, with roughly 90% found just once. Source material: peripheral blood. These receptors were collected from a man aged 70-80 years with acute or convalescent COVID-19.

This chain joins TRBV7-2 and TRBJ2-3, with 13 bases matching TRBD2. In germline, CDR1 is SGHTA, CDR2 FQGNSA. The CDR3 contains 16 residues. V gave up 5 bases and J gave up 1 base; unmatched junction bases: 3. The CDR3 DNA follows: TGTGCCAGCAGCAAAGGACTAGCGGGGGGCACAGATACGCAGTATTTT. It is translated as CASSKGLAGGTDTQYF.

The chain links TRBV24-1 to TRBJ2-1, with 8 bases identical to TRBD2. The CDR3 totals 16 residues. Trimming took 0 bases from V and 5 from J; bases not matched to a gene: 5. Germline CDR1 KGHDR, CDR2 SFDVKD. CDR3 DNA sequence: TGTGCCACCAGTGATTTGCGGGAGGGAAGGGACAATGAGCAGTTCTTC. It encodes CATSDLREGRDNEQFF.

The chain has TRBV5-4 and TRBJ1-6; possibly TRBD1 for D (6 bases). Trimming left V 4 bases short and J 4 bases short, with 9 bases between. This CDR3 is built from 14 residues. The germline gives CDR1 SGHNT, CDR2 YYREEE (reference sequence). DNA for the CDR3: TGTGCCAGCAGCGTTGACAGGTATAATTCACCCCTCCACTTT. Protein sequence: CASSVDRYNSPLHF.

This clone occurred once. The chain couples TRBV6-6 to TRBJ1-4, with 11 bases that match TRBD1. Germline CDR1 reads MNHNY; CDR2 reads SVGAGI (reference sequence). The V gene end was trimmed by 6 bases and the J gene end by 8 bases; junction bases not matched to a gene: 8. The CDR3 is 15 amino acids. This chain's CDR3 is CASRPTGTGGEKLFF. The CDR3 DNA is TGTGCCAGCAGGCCAACCGGGACAGGGGGAGAAAAACTGTTTTTT.

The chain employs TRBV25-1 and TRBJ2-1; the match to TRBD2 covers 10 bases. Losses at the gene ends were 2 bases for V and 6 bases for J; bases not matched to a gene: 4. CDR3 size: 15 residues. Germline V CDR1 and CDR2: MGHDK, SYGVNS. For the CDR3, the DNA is TGTGCCAGCAGTGAAGTTAGCGGGAGGACCAATGAGCAGTTCTTC. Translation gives CASSEVSGRTNEQFF.

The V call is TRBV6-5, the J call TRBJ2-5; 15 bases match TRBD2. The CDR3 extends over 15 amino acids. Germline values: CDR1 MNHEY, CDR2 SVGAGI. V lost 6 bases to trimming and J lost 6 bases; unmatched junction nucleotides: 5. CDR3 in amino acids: CASSRTSGGAKTQYF. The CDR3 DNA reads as TGTGCCAGCAGCCGGACTAGCGGGGGGGCGAAGACCCAGTACTTC.

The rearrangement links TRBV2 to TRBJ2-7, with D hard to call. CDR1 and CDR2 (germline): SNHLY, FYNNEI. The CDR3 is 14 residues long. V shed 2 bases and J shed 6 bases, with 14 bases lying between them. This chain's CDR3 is CASSERQKVREQYF. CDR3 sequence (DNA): TGTGCCAGCAGTGAAAGACAAAAGGTACGCGAGCAGTACTTC.

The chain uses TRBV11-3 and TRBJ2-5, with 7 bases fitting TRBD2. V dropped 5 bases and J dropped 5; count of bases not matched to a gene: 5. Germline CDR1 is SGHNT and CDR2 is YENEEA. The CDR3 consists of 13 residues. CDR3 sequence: CASSPKAGETQYF. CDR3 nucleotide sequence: TGTGCCAGCAGCCCAAAAGCGGGGGAGACCCAGTACTTC. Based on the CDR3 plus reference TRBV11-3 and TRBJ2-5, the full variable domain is EAGVVQSPRYKIIEKKQPVAFWCNPISGHNTLYWYLQNLGQGPELLIRYENEEAVDDSQLPKDRFSAERLKGVDSTLKIQPAELGDSAVYLCASSPKAGETQYFGPGTRLLVL.

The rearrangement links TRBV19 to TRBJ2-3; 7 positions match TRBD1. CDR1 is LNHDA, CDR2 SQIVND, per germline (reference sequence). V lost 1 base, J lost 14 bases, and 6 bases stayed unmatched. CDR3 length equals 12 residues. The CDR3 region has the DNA TGTGCCAGTAGTATAGGGGACAGACTCCCGTATTTT. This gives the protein CASSIGDRLPYF.

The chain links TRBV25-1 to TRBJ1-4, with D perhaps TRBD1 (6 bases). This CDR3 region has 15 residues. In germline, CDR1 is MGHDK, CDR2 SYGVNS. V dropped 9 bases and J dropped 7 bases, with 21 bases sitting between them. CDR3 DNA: TGTGCCAGTGAAAAAGGGGGGGGCGCGGGTGAAAAACTGTTTTTT. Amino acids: CASEKGGGAGEKLFF.

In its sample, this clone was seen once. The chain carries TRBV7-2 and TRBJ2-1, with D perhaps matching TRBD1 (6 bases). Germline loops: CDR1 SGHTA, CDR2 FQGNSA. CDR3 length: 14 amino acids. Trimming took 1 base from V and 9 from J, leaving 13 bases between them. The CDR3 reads CASSLGTVSSEQFF. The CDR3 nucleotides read TGTGCCAGCAGCTTAGGGACAGTCAGCAGTGAGCAGTTCTTC. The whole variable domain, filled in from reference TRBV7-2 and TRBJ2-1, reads GAGVSQSPSNKVTEKGKDVELRCDPISGHTALYWYRQSLGQGLEFLIYFQGNSAPDKSGLPSDRFSAERTGGSVSTLTIQRTQQEDSAVYLCASSLGTVSSEQFFGPGTRLTVL.

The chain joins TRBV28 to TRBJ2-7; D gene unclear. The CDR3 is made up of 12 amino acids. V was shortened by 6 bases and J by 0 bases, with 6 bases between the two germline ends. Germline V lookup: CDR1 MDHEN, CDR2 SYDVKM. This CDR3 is CASRADSYEQYF. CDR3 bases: TGTGCCAGCAGGGCAGACTCCTACGAGCAGTACTTC.

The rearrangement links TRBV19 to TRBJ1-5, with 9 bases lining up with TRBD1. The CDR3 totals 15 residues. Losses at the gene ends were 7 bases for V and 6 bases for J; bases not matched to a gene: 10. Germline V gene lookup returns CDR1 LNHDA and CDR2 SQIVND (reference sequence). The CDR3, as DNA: TGTGCCAGTACCCGAGGACAGGGGTTCTTTCAGCCCCAGCATTTT. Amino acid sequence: CASTRGQGFFQPQHF.

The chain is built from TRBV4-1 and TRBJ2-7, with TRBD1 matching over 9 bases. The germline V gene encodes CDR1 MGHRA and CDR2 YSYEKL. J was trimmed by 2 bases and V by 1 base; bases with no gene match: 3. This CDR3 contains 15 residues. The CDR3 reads CASSQGDRETYEQYF. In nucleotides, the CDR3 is TGCGCCAGCAGCCAAGGGGACAGGGAAACCTACGAGCAGTACTTC.